These 5 T cell receptor beta chains came from one sample sequenced in a study of shared clonotypes between healthy human individuals. Measured with immunoSEQ multiplex PCR; TCRdb has only the in-frame clones, and not every one. Among 2.5 million or so clones, around 94% were seen once, and the ten largest hold over 0.12%. The sequenced material came from naive CD4+ T cells sorted from blood. As for subset: CD45RA+ positively selected. Source of these receptors: a man between 18 and 29 years old in good health.

The rearrangement joins TRBV5-1 to TRBJ2-7, with TRBD2 as a possible D gene (6 bases). CDR1 is SGHRS and CDR2 is YFSETQ in the germline V gene. The CDR3 totals 14 residues. V was shortened by 4 bases and J by 2 bases, with 13 bases between the two germline ends. The CDR3 sequence: CASSPGGVTYEQYF. The CDR3, as DNA: TGCGCCAGCAGCCCCGGCGGGGTCACCTACGAGCAGTACTTC.

The V and J genes are TRBV7-9 and TRBJ1-4; 7 nucleotides align to TRBD1. The CDR3 runs to 17 residues. From germline, CDR1 is SEHNR and CDR2 FQNEAQ (reference sequence). The J segment lost 3 bases and the V segment lost 4 bases, leaving 11 bases of the junction unmatched. The CDR3 nucleotides read TGTGCCAGCAGCTGGGGGGACAGCTGGGGGGCTAATGAAAAACTGTTTTTT. It codes for CASSWGDSWGANEKLFF.

The gene calls are TRBV28 and TRBJ2-4; tentatively, D is TRBD1 (5 bases). The CDR3 is 14 amino acids. Between the trimmed V and J ends, which lost 6 bases and 9 bases, there was a span of 18 bases. The germline V gene encodes CDR1 MDHEN and CDR2 SYDVKM. CDR3 region: CASREGDRSGIQYF. The CDR3 nucleotides read TGTGCCAGCAGAGAAGGGGATAGATCGGGCATTCAGTACTTC.

The chain has TRBV5-1 and TRBJ2-1; D unresolved. This CDR3 has 15 residues. V lost 0 bases to trimming and J lost 9 bases, with 16 bases between them. From germline, CDR1 is SGHRS and CDR2 YFSETQ. CDR3 coding DNA: TGCGCCAGCAGCTTGGGGGGAACAACAGAGGCTGAGCAGTTCTTC. This sequence encodes CASSLGGTTEAEQFF. The full variable domain, with the rest looked up from reference TRBV5-1 and TRBJ2-1, is KAGVTQTPRYLIKTRGQQVTLSCSPISGHRSVSWYQQTPGQGLQFLFEYFSETQRNKGNFPGRFSGRQFSNSRSEMNVSTLELGDSALYLCASSLGGTTEAEQFFGPGTRLTVL.

V usage is TRBV14 and J usage is TRBJ1-3, with TRBD1 as a possible D gene (6 bases). Per the germline V gene, CDR1 is SGHDN and CDR2 is FVKESK. V was trimmed by 1 base and J by 1 base, leaving 11 bases between them. The CDR3 has 16 amino acids. The CDR3 coding sequence is TGTGCCAGCAGCCAAGTTGGACAGAAGTCTGGAAACACCATATATTTT. Translating gives CASSQVGQKSGNTIYF.